Listed below are T cell receptor beta chains from one sample, sequenced in a study of sequential checkpoint blockade in melanoma. Measured with immunoSEQ multiplex PCR; TCRdb has only the in-frame clones, and not every one. The sample lists 4,500 to 6,000 clones; about 78% were seen once. The source was CD8+ T cells sorted from blood (inferred from file names), collected from a patient given nivolumab and ipilimumab in sequence. The receptors were sampled from a human donor with melanoma. Both conserved end residues are part of each CDR3. A D gene is named only where the DNA matches it firmly. For some rows the clone size is stated as once, few or many, or as a class when expanded; others skip it.

v_gene	j_gene	d_gene	abundance	CDR3nt	CDR3aa
TRBV6-4	TRBJ2-3	TRBD2	-	TGTGCCAGCAGTGAACTAGCGGGGGGCGGCACAGATACGCAGTATTTT	CASSELAGGGTDTQYF
TRBV19	TRBJ2-1	-	-	TGTGCCAGTAGTTCTCCGACAACCTCCTACAATGAGCAGTTCTTC	CASSSPTTSYNEQFF
TRBV29-1	TRBJ2-1	TRBD1	-	TGCAGCTTCTTTGGGACAGAACTATCCTACTCCTACAATGAGCAGTTCTTC	CSFFGTELSYSYNEQFF
TRBV9	TRBJ1-3	-	few	TGTGCCAGCAGCGTAGCCGACAGATCTTTCTCTGGAAACACCATATATTTT	CASSVADRSFSGNTIYF
TRBV5-1	TRBJ2-7	TRBD1	-	TGCGCCAGCAGCTTAAGCTACAGGGGGCCGCCCTCCTACAAGCAGTACTTC	CASSLSYRGPPSYKQYF
TRBV19	TRBJ2-3	TRBD2	few	TGTGCCAGTAGTATAGCCCGACTAGCGGGAGGCCTCACAGATACGCAGTATTTT	CASSIARLAGGLTDTQYF
TRBV5-1	TRBJ1-1	TRBD1	-	TGCGCCAGCAGCCAAGATTTCGCAGGGGGCTTTACTGAAGCTTTCTTT	CASSQDFAGGFTEAFF
TRBV7-2	TRBJ2-1	-	-	TGTGCCAGCAGCTTAGGTCTTAATGAGCAGTTCTTC	CASSLGLNEQFF
TRBV13	TRBJ2-7	-	-	TGTGCCAGCAGCATACAGGATTCCTACGAGCAGTACTTC	CASSIQDSYEQYF
TRBV15	TRBJ2-3	-	-	TGTGCCACCAGCAGAGATCGGGGAAGCACAGATACGCAGTATTTT	CATSRDRGSTDTQYF
TRBV6-4	TRBJ2-1	TRBD2	-	TGCGCCAGCAGTGACGGGGGGGACTACAATGAGCAGTTCTTC	CASSDGGDYNEQFF
TRBV6-5	TRBJ2-1	-	-	TGTGCCAGCAGCCTAGCTGCGTCCTACAATGAGCAGTTCTTC	CASSLAASYNEQFF
TRBV28	TRBJ1-4	TRBD1	-	TGTGCCAGCAGTTTTCGGGACAGGGGGGCTAATGAAAAACTGTTTTTT	CASSFRDRGANEKLFF
TRBV7-3	TRBJ1-2	TRBD1	-	TGTGCCAGCAGCCTCGGGACAGACTATGGCTACACCTTC	CASSLGTDYGYTF
TRBV9	TRBJ1-1	-	-	TGTGCCAGCAGCGGCCAGGGGAAAGCTTTCTTT	CASSGQGKAFF
TRBV7-9	TRBJ1-5	-	few	TGTGCCAGCAGCTTAGGAGGGATTGGTGTTCAGCCCCAGCATTTT	CASSLGGIGVQPQHF
TRBV19	TRBJ2-4	-	-	TGTGCCAGTACCCAATACCTATCGATTCCCGGACTATCCACGAAAAACATTCAGTACTTC	CASTQYLSIPGLSTKNIQYF
TRBV30	TRBJ2-7	TRBD2	-	TGTGCCTGGAGTGTCCCGACTAGCGGGGTTACCTACGAGCAGTACTTC	CAWSVPTSGVTYEQYF
TRBV27	TRBJ2-1	TRBD2	-	TGTGCCAGCAGATCGGGGGCTAGCGGGATTTGGGGGAGCTCCTACAATGAGCAGTTCTTC	CASRSGASGIWGSSYNEQFF
TRBV4-1	TRBJ2-7	TRBD1	-	TGCGCCAGCAGCCAGGACAGGGGCTACGAGCAGTACTTC	CASSQDRGYEQYF
TRBV6-1	TRBJ2-7	-	-	TGTGCCAGCAGTGTTAGCTCAGGGGTCCCTCCCTACGAGCAGTACTTC	CASSVSSGVPPYEQYF
TRBV28	TRBJ2-1	TRBD2	-	TGTGCCAGCAGTTCTCCAGCGGGGACTTACAATGAGCAGTTCTTC	CASSSPAGTYNEQFF
TRBV5-1	TRBJ2-7	-	-	TGCGCCAGCAGCTTCGGAGGCTCCTACGAGCAGTACTTC	CASSFGGSYEQYF
TRBV15	TRBJ2-3	TRBD2	few	TGTGCCACCAGCAGAGATCGGGGGGGGGCTGATACGCAGTATTTT	CATSRDRGGADTQYF
TRBV19	TRBJ2-7	TRBD1	-	TGTGCCAGTAGGGCGGGACAGGGCGGCTACGAGCAGTACTTC	CASRAGQGGYEQYF
TRBV27	TRBJ2-7	TRBD2	-	TGTGCCAGCAGTATAGGACTAGCGGGAGGAGTCGAGCAGTACTTC	CASSIGLAGGVEQYF
TRBV4-3	TRBJ1-2	-	-	TGCGCCAGCAGCCAACTCTTAGACTATGGCTACACCTTC	CASSQLLDYGYTF
TRBV27	TRBJ1-1	-	few	TGTGCCAGCAGTCCAGGACCGGGACGGGGGGACACTGAAGCTTTCTTT	CASSPGPGRGDTEAFF
TRBV5-1	TRBJ2-7	TRBD1	-	TGCGCCAGCAGCAGAAACCAGTTCGGGACAGGGGGCCCCTACGAGCAGTACTTC	CASSRNQFGTGGPYEQYF
TRBV30	TRBJ1-6	TRBD1	-	TGTGCCTGGAGGATACAGGGGGTGGATTTACACCTCCACTTT	CAWRIQGVDLHLHF
TRBV6-4	TRBJ2-3	TRBD2	few	TGTGCCAGCAGTGACTCGCTCGGGGGGGCCGATACGCAGTATTTT	CASSDSLGGADTQYF
TRBV6-5	TRBJ1-2	TRBD1	-	TGTGCCAGCACCCCGACAGGGGGCTATGGCTACACCTTC	CASTPTGGYGYTF
TRBV5-4	TRBJ2-3	-	-	TGTGCCAGCAGCTTCGGACAGATGACTGAGTTCCCGTACACAGATACGCAGTATTTT	CASSFGQMTEFPYTDTQYF
TRBV18	TRBJ2-2	-	hyperexpanded	TGTGCCAGCTCACCTAAGTCATGGTCTCCCGAGGGCATCGGGGAGCTGTTTTTT	CASSPKSWSPEGIGELFF
TRBV2	TRBJ2-7	TRBD2	-	TGTGCCAGCAGCGAAAGCGGGGGGACGGTCTACGAGCAGTACTTC	CASSESGGTVYEQYF
TRBV9	TRBJ2-7	-	-	TGTGCCAGCAGCGTAGGGATGGGCGGGTACGAGCAGTACTTC	CASSVGMGGYEQYF
TRBV7-8	TRBJ1-5	-	-	TGTGCCAGCAGCCCCCCGAATCAGCCCCAGCATTTT	CASSPPNQPQHF
TRBV6-1	TRBJ2-1	-	-	TGTGCCAGTACCAATGGACTGGGAGAATACAATGAGCAGTTCTTC	CASTNGLGEYNEQFF
TRBV19	TRBJ2-1	TRBD1	-	TGTGCCAGTAGTCCGGGACAGGGGTTTGAGCAGTTCTTC	CASSPGQGFEQFF
TRBV5-4	TRBJ1-1	-	few	TGTGCCAGCAGCCAGGGTATCACTGAAGCTTTCTTT	CASSQGITEAFF
TRBV9	TRBJ2-7	-	-	TGTGCCAGCAGCGTAGACGGAGGGTACGAGCAGTACTTC	CASSVDGGYEQYF
TRBV6-4	TRBJ2-3	TRBD2	-	TGTGCCAGCAGTGACTCGACTAGCGGGAGCACAGATATGCAGTATTTT	CASSDSTSGSTDMQYF
TRBV6-4	TRBJ2-3	TRBD2	few	TGTGCCAGCAGTGTCACTAGCGGGGGGGCCACAGATACGCAGTATTTT	CASSVTSGGATDTQYF
TRBV7-9	TRBJ2-7	TRBD2	-	TGTGCCAGCAGCCAAGGACTAGCGGGGGCCTACGAGCAGTACTTC	CASSQGLAGAYEQYF
TRBV5-1	TRBJ2-7	TRBD2	-	TGCGCCAGCAGCTTGAGGCTAGCGGGCTACGAGCAGTACTTC	CASSLRLAGYEQYF
TRBV7-6	TRBJ1-6	-	-	TGTGCCAGCAGCCCGGCAGGGTTTGGGTCACCCCTCCACTTT	CASSPAGFGSPLHF
TRBV4-1	TRBJ1-1	-	-	TGCGCCAGCAGGGACAGCATGAACACTGAAGCTTTCTTT	CASRDSMNTEAFF
TRBV6-1	TRBJ2-7	TRBD1	-	TGTGCCAGCAATGAAGGGACAGGGGCCAGCGAGCAGTACTTC	CASNEGTGASEQYF
TRBV4-2	TRBJ2-2	-	few	TGTGCCAGCAGCCAAGACGGAGGGAGCCCCGGGGAGCTGTTTTTT	CASSQDGGSPGELFF
TRBV9	TRBJ2-7	-	-	TGTGCCAGCAGCGTAGCCGGGGGTGGGGAGCAGTACTTC	CASSVAGGGEQYF
TRBV4-1	TRBJ2-7	TRBD1	-	TGCGCCAGCAGCCAAGGACAGGGTGTGTACGAGCAGTACTTC	CASSQGQGVYEQYF
TRBV6-1	TRBJ2-7	TRBD2	-	TGTGCCAGCAGTGAAAGGCTAGCGGGGGCCTACGAGCAGTACTTC	CASSERLAGAYEQYF